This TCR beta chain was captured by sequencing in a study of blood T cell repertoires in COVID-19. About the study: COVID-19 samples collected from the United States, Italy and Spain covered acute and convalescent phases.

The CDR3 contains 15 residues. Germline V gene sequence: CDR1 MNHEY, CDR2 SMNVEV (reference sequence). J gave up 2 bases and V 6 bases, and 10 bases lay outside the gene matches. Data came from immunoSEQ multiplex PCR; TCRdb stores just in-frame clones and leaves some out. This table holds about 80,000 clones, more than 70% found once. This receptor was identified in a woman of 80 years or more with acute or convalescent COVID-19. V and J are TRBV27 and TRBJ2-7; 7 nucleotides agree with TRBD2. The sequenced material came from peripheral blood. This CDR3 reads CASSFSGGEAYEQYF. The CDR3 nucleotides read TGTGCCAGCAGCTTTTCGGGGGGAGAGGCCTACGAGCAGTACTTC.